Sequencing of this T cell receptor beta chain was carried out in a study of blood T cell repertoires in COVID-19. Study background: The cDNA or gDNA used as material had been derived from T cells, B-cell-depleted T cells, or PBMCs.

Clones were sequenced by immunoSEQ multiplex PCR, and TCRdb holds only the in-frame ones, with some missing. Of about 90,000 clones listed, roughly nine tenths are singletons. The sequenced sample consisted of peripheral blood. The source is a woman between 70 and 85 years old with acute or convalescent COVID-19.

CDR3 sequence: CAIQKGGPLTYEQYF. In DNA, the CDR3 is TGTGCCATACAGAAGGGGGGGCCCCTTACCTACGAGCAGTACTTC. This rearrangement joins TRBV28 to TRBJ2-7, with D possibly matching TRBD2 (7 bases). This CDR3 spans 15 amino acids. Trimming stripped 10 bases from V and 2 bases from J, with 21 bases between. Germline V CDR1 and CDR2: MDHEN, SYDVKM.